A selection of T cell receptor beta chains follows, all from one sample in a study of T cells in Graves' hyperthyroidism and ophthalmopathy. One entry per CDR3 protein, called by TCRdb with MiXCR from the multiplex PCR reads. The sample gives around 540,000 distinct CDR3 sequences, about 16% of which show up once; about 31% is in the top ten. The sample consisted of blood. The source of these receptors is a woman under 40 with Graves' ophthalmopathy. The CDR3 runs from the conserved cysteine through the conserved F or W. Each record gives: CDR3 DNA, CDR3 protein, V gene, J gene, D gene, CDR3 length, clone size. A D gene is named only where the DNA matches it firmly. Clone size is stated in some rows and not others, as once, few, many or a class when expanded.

CDR3nt: TGTGCCAGCAAGACCCAACAGGGCACAGATACGCAGTATTTT
CDR3aa: CASKTQQGTDTQYF
v_gene: TRBV11-2
j_gene: TRBJ2-3
d_gene: NA
len: 14
abundance: many

CDR3nt: TGTGCCAGCAGCTTAATAAGCGGGAGTTTAGGCGGGGAGCTGTTTTTT
CDR3aa: CASSLISGSLGGELFF
v_gene: TRBV7-2
j_gene: TRBJ2-2
d_gene: TRBD2
len: 16
abundance: many

CDR3nt: TGTGCCTGGACCGGCGAAGGGACCCAGTACTTC
CDR3aa: CAWTGEGTQYF
v_gene: TRBV30
j_gene: TRBJ2-5
d_gene: NA
len: 11
abundance: many

CDR3nt: TGTGCCAGCAGCCAAGATTTTGTCTTGGCGGGAGGGGGAGATACGCAGTATTTT
CDR3aa: CASSQDFVLAGGGDTQYF
v_gene: TRBV3-1
j_gene: TRBJ2-3
d_gene: TRBD2
len: 18
abundance: NA

CDR3nt: TGCAGCGTTGTACGGTCAGATACGCAGTATTTT
CDR3aa: CSVVRSDTQYF
v_gene: TRBV29-1
j_gene: TRBJ2-3
d_gene: NA
len: 11
abundance: NA

CDR3nt: TGTGCCAGCAGCCCCGACAGGGCCCTTGGCACTGAAGCTTTCTTT
CDR3aa: CASSPDRALGTEAFF
v_gene: TRBV7-9
j_gene: TRBJ1-1
d_gene: TRBD1
len: 15
abundance: few

CDR3nt: TGTGCCAGCAGCCAAGTCGTCGGGACAGGGGGCTACGAGCAGTACTTC
CDR3aa: CASSQVVGTGGYEQYF
v_gene: TRBV3-1
j_gene: TRBJ2-7
d_gene: TRBD1
len: 16
abundance: NA

CDR3nt: TGTGCCAGCAAGGGAGCGGGAGTGCTTATGGATACGCAGTATTTT
CDR3aa: CASKGAGVLMDTQYF
v_gene: TRBV7-2
j_gene: TRBJ2-3
d_gene: TRBD2
len: 15
abundance: once

CDR3nt: TGTGCCAGCAGCTGGGGCGGCTCAGATACGCAGTATTTT
CDR3aa: CASSWGGSDTQYF
v_gene: TRBV5-4
j_gene: TRBJ2-3
d_gene: NA
len: 13
abundance: many

CDR3nt: TGTGCCAGCAGCCTGACGGAGCCCAGCTCCTACAATGAGCAGTTCTTC
CDR3aa: CASSLTEPSSYNEQFF
v_gene: TRBV2
j_gene: TRBJ2-1
d_gene: NA
len: 16
abundance: many

CDR3nt: TGCAGCGTTGGTTCGAGGTTCTACGAGCAGTACTTC
CDR3aa: CSVGSRFYEQYF
v_gene: TRBV29-1
j_gene: TRBJ2-7
d_gene: NA
len: 12
abundance: few

CDR3nt: TGTGCCAGCAGCCTCTCCGGGACTAGCGTACAAGAGACCCAGTACTTC
CDR3aa: CASSLSGTSVQETQYF
v_gene: TRBV5-8
j_gene: TRBJ2-5
d_gene: TRBD2
len: 16
abundance: few

CDR3nt: TGTGCCAGCAGTCTTGGGACTAGCGGGAGGTCTGTCAATGAGCAGTTCTTC
CDR3aa: CASSLGTSGRSVNEQFF
v_gene: TRBV6-2/TRBV6-3
j_gene: TRBJ2-1
d_gene: TRBD2
len: 17
abundance: many

CDR3nt: TGCAGTGCCAAAGATCGGGAGACCCAGTACTTC
CDR3aa: CSAKDRETQYF
v_gene: TRBV20-1
j_gene: TRBJ2-5
d_gene: NA
len: 11
abundance: NA

CDR3nt: TGTGCCAACAGCTTACGGCCGACCGGGAGTCCTTACGAGCAGTACTTC
CDR3aa: CANSLRPTGSPYEQYF
v_gene: TRBV7-9
j_gene: TRBJ2-7
d_gene: NA
len: 16
abundance: NA

CDR3nt: TGCAGTGCTAGTAGCGGGACTAGCGGGAGAAATGAGCAGTTCTTC
CDR3aa: CSASSGTSGRNEQFF
v_gene: TRBV20-1
j_gene: TRBJ2-1
d_gene: TRBD2
len: 15
abundance: few

CDR3nt: TGTGCCAGCAGCGACCGACAGGGACTGAACACTGAAGCTTTCTTT
CDR3aa: CASSDRQGLNTEAFF
v_gene: TRBV9
j_gene: TRBJ1-1
d_gene: TRBD1
len: 15
abundance: many

CDR3nt: TGCAGCTCCCTCAGGGGGACAGGGGGCACCTATGGCTACACCTTC
CDR3aa: CSSLRGTGGTYGYTF
v_gene: TRBV29-1
j_gene: TRBJ1-2
d_gene: TRBD1
len: 15
abundance: few

CDR3nt: TGTGCCAGTAGTATGAGCGGGCCAAACACCGGGGAGCTGTTTTTT
CDR3aa: CASSMSGPNTGELFF
v_gene: TRBV19
j_gene: TRBJ2-2
d_gene: NA
len: 15
abundance: few

CDR3nt: TGTGCCAGCAGCTTCAGCACAAGCGGAAACACCATATATTTT
CDR3aa: CASSFSTSGNTIYF
v_gene: TRBV7-2
j_gene: TRBJ1-3
d_gene: NA
len: 14
abundance: many

CDR3nt: TGTGCCAGCAGCCAGGACAGGGGGCGAGGAGATACGCAGTATTTT
CDR3aa: CASSQDRGRGDTQYF
v_gene: TRBV4-2
j_gene: TRBJ2-3
d_gene: TRBD1
len: 15
abundance: many

CDR3nt: TGTGCCAGCAGCTTTCGGCTAGCGGGAGCGGATACGCAGTATTTT
CDR3aa: CASSFRLAGADTQYF
v_gene: TRBV5-4
j_gene: TRBJ2-3
d_gene: TRBD2
len: 15
abundance: NA

CDR3nt: TGTGCCAGCAGCACGCGGACAGGCTGGGGAGAGCAGTACTTC
CDR3aa: CASSTRTGWGEQYF
v_gene: TRBV14
j_gene: TRBJ2-7
d_gene: TRBD1
len: 14
abundance: NA

CDR3nt: TGTGCCAGCGGGACAGCGTATGGCTACACCTTC
CDR3aa: CASGTAYGYTF
v_gene: TRBV28
j_gene: TRBJ1-2
d_gene: TRBD1
len: 11
abundance: many

CDR3nt: TGTGCCGCCGGAACAGGGGGCGGTACTGAAGCTTTCTTT
CDR3aa: CAAGTGGGTEAFF
v_gene: TRBV24-1
j_gene: TRBJ1-1
d_gene: TRBD1
len: 13
abundance: many

CDR3nt: TGCGCCAGCAGCTTGAAGGGTGGACATGGCCTATCCGAGCAGTACTTC
CDR3aa: CASSLKGGHGLSEQYF
v_gene: TRBV5-1
j_gene: TRBJ2-7
d_gene: NA
len: 16
abundance: NA

CDR3nt: TGTGCCAGCAGTGAATTTGGACAGGGGGGATCTGGGGCCAACGTCCTGACTTTC
CDR3aa: CASSEFGQGGSGANVLTF
v_gene: TRBV6-1
j_gene: TRBJ2-6
d_gene: TRBD1
len: 18
abundance: NA

CDR3nt: TGTGCCAGCAGCTTCGGCTGGGCCAACGTCCTGACTTTC
CDR3aa: CASSFGWANVLTF
v_gene: TRBV7-6
j_gene: TRBJ2-6
d_gene: NA
len: 13
abundance: few

CDR3nt: TGTGCCAGCAGTTTATGGGCGGGAGGTACCTACAATGAGCAGTTCTTC
CDR3aa: CASSLWAGGTYNEQFF
v_gene: TRBV28
j_gene: TRBJ2-1
d_gene: TRBD2
len: 16
abundance: many

CDR3nt: TGCAGCGTTGAAGCCCGGAGGGAAGAGGGTGAAGCTTTCTTT
CDR3aa: CSVEARREEGEAFF
v_gene: TRBV29-1
j_gene: TRBJ1-1
d_gene: NA
len: 14
abundance: few

CDR3nt: TGTGCCAGCAGCTTAGGGTTCTCGACAGGGGACACCGGGGAGCTGTTTTTT
CDR3aa: CASSLGFSTGDTGELFF
v_gene: TRBV11-2
j_gene: TRBJ2-2
d_gene: TRBD1
len: 17
abundance: many

CDR3nt: TGCGCCAGCAGCCAAGCTGGGGGGGGAGCTTTCTTT
CDR3aa: CASSQAGGGAFF
v_gene: TRBV4-3
j_gene: TRBJ1-1
d_gene: NA
len: 12
abundance: few